This TCR beta chain was sequenced for a study of Graves' ophthalmopathy and Graves' hyperthyroidism (dated by TCRdb to 2016 to 2018). Broadly, across the study: Peripheral blood samples were taken at the time of initial diagnosis, before any treatment was given. Once sampling was done, hyperthyroidism patients were given methimazole at a starting dose of 30 mg daily, while ophthalmopathy patients were given high-dose intravenous methylprednisolone. In roughly 6 hyperthyroidism patients, T-cell repertoires of thyroid tissue and blood were compared. To tell Graves' ophthalmopathy apart from Graves' hyperthyroidism, and to predict which patients would progress to ophthalmopathy, the study relied on TCR beta repertoire signatures. In total, around 130 blood samples were TCR-sequenced: approximately 42 ophthalmopathy, over 70 hyperthyroidism and about 17 hyperthyroidism-to-ophthalmopathy patients. To explore V-J signatures that distinguish ophthalmopathy from hyperthyroidism, a discovery set of under 110 patients was enrolled, made up of 40 to 45 with ophthalmopathy and fewer than 60 with stable hyperthyroidism. An independent validation cohort was composed of roughly 18 hyperthyroidism patients and about 17 patients who later progressed from hyperthyroidism to ophthalmopathy.

Ophthalmopathy patients were characterized by moderately to severely active disease, a Clinical Activity Score of at least 3, a NOSPECS grade of at least 4, and a disease duration under 3 months. Patients with other autoimmune diseases, uncontrolled infections, pregnancy or lactation were excluded. Clinical symptoms, serum thyroxine, TRAb, thyroid ultrasound and orbital computed tomography formed the basis of the diagnosis. Using Ficoll-Paque density gradient centrifugation, PBMCs were isolated from 9 to 10 ml of fresh peripheral blood. Total RNA was extracted with Trizol reagent and quality-checked on an Agilent 2100 Bioanalyzer. For repertoire sequencing, the TCR beta CDR3 regions were amplified from RNA transcripts. The first round was an RT-PCR using HTBI primers with the Qiagen OneStep RT-PCR kit, and this first round was followed by a second-round multiplex PCR, then size selection and purification. Sequencing of the libraries was carried out on an Illumina HiSeq2000 in paired-end mode with 100 bp reads. The published analysis was carried out like this. SOAPnuke was used for read processing, and reads with adapters, uncalled bases, a mean Phred below 15, or no exact constant-primer or identifier match were discarded. High-quality paired reads were merged with COPE v1.2.5. Clonotypes were defined as unique nucleotide sequences and were aligned to IMGT TRB V, D and J references using MiTCR v1.1. The analysis was limited to V-J combinations with a frequency above 0.0001, which together covered 98% to 99.2% of repertoires. For each V-J combination, a TCR clonal expansion and chaos score was defined as F50 clonal expansion divided by the chaos observed in the TCRdist matrix. Welch's t-statistics and random forest were used to narrow the features down to roughly twelve V-J combinations, which were then fed into a naive Bayes classifier. The similarity between thyroid and blood repertoires was quantified using the Morisita-Horn index. Using fastp at Q25 and MiXCR, TCRdb reprocessed the public reads and kept productive beta chains. All rows with the same CDR3 protein become a single entry with the most common DNA and genes. TCRdb's processing, not the authors' own work, is the source of the V and J calls. The sample yields 740,000 or so distinct CDR3 sequences; 35% to 50% were counted once. The ten largest clonotypes hold 40% to 45% of the sample.

The junction shows trimming of 8 bases on V and 5 bases on J, plus 21 bases between the germline ends. CDR1 and CDR2, looked up from the germline V gene, are SNHLY and FYNNEI. From the cysteine up to the phenylalanine, the CDR3 has a length of 15 residues. The kept DNA is CDR3 alone, 45 bases in frame from the first base. Here is what the overall study found, with its caveats: No statistical method was used to set the sample size in advance, and the investigators knew which group each participant was assigned to. In validation, the model predicted ophthalmopathy progression with roughly 68% sensitivity and approximately 78% specificity; roughly 12 predicted patients were CT-confirmed with GO in a median of roughly 6.8 months. Most of the expanded thyroid clonotypes with a frequency above 0.001 were also detected in blood, and it was suggested that the thyroid immune response may be reflected by blood repertoires. The 13-signature model separated ophthalmopathy from stable hyperthyroidism with approximately 90% sensitivity and about 84% specificity in cross-validation, and 80%/75% in the test set.

As regards this clonotype: Its antigen is not yet known. Nothing much larger sits one base from this clone, and base qualities are not available.

The chain links TRBV2 with TRBJ1-2; the D segment could be TRBD1, given 5 matching bases. This receptor was identified in an adult man with Graves' ophthalmopathy. Sequencing was done on a sample of peripheral blood. The DNA sequence is as follows: TGTGCCAGCGTTGAAACGGGACGGAGTAAATATGGCTACACCTTC. This encodes CASVETGRSKYGYTF. The variable domain in full, with residues beyond the CDR3 obtained from the reference TRBV2 and TRBJ1-2 genes, is EPEVTQTPSHQVTQMGQEVILRCVPISNHLYFYWYRQILGQKVEFLVSFYNNEISEKSEIFDDQFSVERPDGSNFTLKIRSTKLEDSAMYFCASVETGRSKYGYTFGSGTRLTVV.